This entry lists 27 T cell receptor beta chains sequenced from one sample in a study of blood T cells in healthy people across ages. A second PCR, run for roughly 7 to 11 cycles, used a sample-barcoded 5' primer plus a J-beta primer mix. A single record per CDR3 protein comes from TCRdb applying MiXCR to the 5' RACE reads. The sample records 1.5 million to 2 million distinct CDR3 sequences, 28% being singletons. The sample comprised blood. The source is a woman aged 25-40 years in good health.

This clonotype was observed a handful of times. The V gene is TRBV10-3, the J gene TRBJ1-1; D is uncertain. Germline V CDR1 and CDR2: ENHRY, SYGVKD. Trimming stripped 3 bases from V and 0 bases from J, with 8 bases between. The CDR3 has 14 amino acids. The CDR3 protein is CAISDGGLNTEAFF. CDR3 nucleotides: TGTGCCATCAGTGACGGCGGATTGAACACTGAAGCTTTCTTT.

The chain uses TRBV11-2 and TRBJ2-7; possibly TRBD1 or TRBD2 for D (5 bases each). V was shortened by 5 bases and J by 7 bases, with 27 bases between the two germline ends. Germline values: CDR1 SGHAT, CDR2 FQNNGV. The CDR3 consists of 17 residues. CDR3 in amino acids: CASSAGPGARKYNEQYF. The DNA of the CDR3 is TGTGCCAGCAGCGCAGGCCCCGGGGCTAGAAAGTACAATGAGCAGTACTTC.

This clonotype showed up many times. The V call is TRBV20-1, the J call TRBJ2-7; TRBD1 matches at 9 bases. The germline V gene has CDR1 DFQATT and CDR2 SNEGSKA (reference sequence). This CDR3 has 13 residues. V lost 6 bases, J lost 5 bases, and 8 bases stayed unmatched. DNA for the CDR3: TGCAGTGCCACGAAGACAGGGGGTGACGAGCAGTACTTC. It encodes CSATKTGGDEQYF.

This clonotype was counted many times. The gene calls are TRBV7-9 and TRBJ2-1; D is uncertain. Germline V gives CDR1 SEHNR, CDR2 FQNEAQ (reference sequence). The V end lost 0 bases, the J end lost 6 bases, and 9 bases lay between the germline ends. The CDR3 has 14 residues. CDR3 protein: CASSLASTRNEQFF. CDR3 DNA sequence: TGTGCCAGCAGCTTAGCTTCGACACGCAATGAGCAGTTCTTC. Looking up the rest from reference TRBV7-9 and TRBJ2-1 gives the full variable domain: DTGVSQNPRHKITKRGQNVTFRCDPISEHNRLYWYRQTLGQGPEFLTYFQNEAQLEKSRLLSDRFSAERPKGSFSTLEIQRTEQGDSAMYLCASSLASTRNEQFFGPGTRLTVL.

This clonotype was recorded at least ten times. The chain recombines TRBV9 with TRBJ2-7, with 7 positions matching TRBD2. The CDR3 has 15 residues. The V gene end was trimmed by 4 bases and the J gene end by 0 bases; junction bases not matched to a gene: 7. Germline V gene lookup returns CDR1 SGDLS and CDR2 YYNGEE. The CDR3 sequence is CASSKSSGVSYEQYF. As DNA, the CDR3 is TGTGCCAGCAGCAAGTCGAGCGGGGTCTCCTACGAGCAGTACTTC.

This chain uses TRBV7-2 with TRBJ2-1, with D possibly called TRBD1 or TRBD2 (5 bases each). Trimming removed 2 bases from V and 4 bases from J, with 15 bases in between. This CDR3 has 16 amino acids. CDR1 is SGHTA, CDR2 FQGNSA, per germline. CDR3 amino acids: CASSLRGARPYNEQFF. The CDR3 DNA sequence: TGTGCCAGCAGCTTAAGAGGGGCCCGACCTTACAATGAGCAGTTCTTC.

In this sample, this clonotype turned up many times. The rearrangement uses TRBV10-3 and TRBJ2-7, with 7 bases matching TRBD1. Germline assignment: CDR1 ENHRY and CDR2 SYGVKD. V shed 4 bases, J shed 1 base, and the junction held 4 bases outside the gene matches. There are 14 residues in the CDR3. The CDR3 nucleotides are TGTGCCATCAGTGGGACGGGACAGTCCTACGAGCAGTACTTC. Protein product: CAISGTGQSYEQYF.

V and J are TRBV3-1 and TRBJ2-5; D gene uncertain. The germline gives CDR1 LGHDT, CDR2 YNNKEL (reference sequence). The germline V and J ends were trimmed by 5 bases and 11 bases, with 12 bases remaining between them. This CDR3 has 11 amino acids. CDR3 DNA sequence: TGTGCCAGCAGCTCAGCCTTTGAACAGTACTTC. Protein: CASSSAFEQYF.

J is TRBJ2-4 and V is TRBV20-1, with D possibly being TRBD1 or TRBD2 (6 bases each). The DNA matches TRBJ2-7 better at its end, which makes the J call doubtful. Germline V gene sequence: CDR1 DFQATT, CDR2 SNEGSKA (reference sequence). The CDR3 runs 17 residues. CDR3 bases: TGCAGTGCAAAATCGACAGGACTAAGGTCTTATCGGTACGAGCAGTACTTC. Translated, it gives CSAKSTGLRSYRYEQYF.

This clonotype was counted between two and nine times. The rearrangement links TRBV2 to TRBJ1-1, with a weak D call TRBD1 (6 bases). This CDR3 has 12 amino acids. Germline-derived CDR1 and CDR2 are SNHLY and FYNNEI. V was shortened by 6 bases and J by 10 bases, with 15 bases between the two germline ends. For the CDR3, the DNA is TGTGCCAGCAGCGATCTGGGGGCACGAGCTTTCTTT. Encoded protein: CASSDLGARAFF.

This clonotype was detected many times. This chain uses TRBV4-3 with TRBJ2-1; D perhaps matches TRBD2 (6 bases). Trimming shortened V by 4 bases and J by 10 bases, and 17 bases separated the two germline ends. The CDR3 runs to 14 residues. Germline assignment: CDR1 LGHNA and CDR2 YSLEER. CDR3 region: CASSRVGGIQEQFF. The CDR3 DNA follows: TGCGCCAGCAGCCGCGTAGGCGGGATCCAGGAGCAGTTCTTC.

This clonotype was seen only a few times. Its ends do not fully match the called genes, so a read error is possible. This rearrangement joins TRBV6-1 to TRBJ2-3, with D unresolved. This CDR3 is 13 amino acids long. CDR1 is MNHNS and CDR2 is SASEGT in the germline V gene. The CDR3 region has the DNA TGTTCCAGCGAGAGAGCTCCTACAGATACGCAGTATTTT. It codes for CSSERAPTDTQYF.

The chain uses TRBV12-3 or TRBV12-4 and TRBJ2-3; perhaps TRBD1 as D (7 bases). The CDR3 length is 15 residues. Trimming removed 8 bases from V and 4 bases from J, with 19 bases in between. CDR3 nucleotides: TGTGCCAGCGGACTACAGGGGAGAATGGCAGATACGCAGTATTTT. It encodes CASGLQGRMADTQYF.

The V gene is TRBV20-1, the J gene TRBJ1-1; unclear D gene. CDR1 is DFQATT and CDR2 is SNEGSKA in the germline V gene (reference sequence). This CDR3 comprises 12 residues. The ends were cut back, 5 bases at V and 9 bases at J, with 16 bases in the middle. CDR3 amino acids: CSASGPDGKAFF. CDR3 sequence (DNA): TGCAGTGCTTCCGGGCCAGATGGGAAAGCTTTCTTT.

This clonotype has a count of ten or more. CDR3 bases: TGCAGCGTCGGGAACAGGTTTAATAGGGATGAGCAGTTCTTC. This codes for CSVGNRFNRDEQFF. The rearrangement links TRBV29-1 to TRBJ2-1, with D perhaps TRBD1 or TRBD2 (5 bases each). Trimming stripped 6 bases from V and 8 bases from J, with 20 bases between. The germline V gene encodes CDR1 SQVTM and CDR2 ANQGSEA. The CDR3 contains 14 residues.

This clonotype has just one count. The chain recombines TRBV27 with TRBJ2-3, with TRBD2 matching over 10 bases. This CDR3 has 18 residues. Unmatched junction bases numbered 12, after V lost 6 bases and J lost 0 bases. Per germline, CDR1 MNHEY and CDR2 SMNVEV (reference sequence). In DNA, the CDR3 is TGTGCCAGCAGGCTAGCGGGAGCGTTTTTAGGTAGCACAGATACGCAGTATTTT. Translating it yields CASRLAGAFLGSTDTQYF.

This clonotype was recorded at least ten times. The chain carries TRBV4-1 and TRBJ2-7; 7 bases are shared with TRBD2. CDR1 and CDR2 (germline): MGHRA, YSYEKL. The length of the CDR3 is 16 residues. The ends lost 3 bases at V and 7 bases at J; junction bases unmatched: 15. CDR3 nucleotides: TGCGCCAGCAGCCACTTGGACATTCTTGGGGGAGGGGAGCAGTACTTC. The encoded protein is CASSHLDILGGGEQYF.

The V call is TRBV7-8, the J call TRBJ1-1, with no clear D. Germline CDR1 reads SGHVS; CDR2 reads FQNEAQ. Trimming removed 1 base from V and 4 bases from J, with 13 bases in between. The CDR3 loop spans 15 amino acids. CDR3 DNA sequence: TGTGCCAGCAGCTTAGAGGTGGCAGTGGGCACTGAAGCTTTCTTT. Translating gives CASSLEVAVGTEAFF.

This clonotype was counted between two and nine times. V is TRBV7-2 and J is TRBJ1-1; TRBD1 agrees at 7 bases. The CDR3 consists of 14 residues. Losses at the gene ends were 5 bases for V and 5 bases for J; bases not matched to a gene: 8. Germline CDR1 reads SGHTA; CDR2 reads FQGNSA. Written as DNA, the CDR3 is TGTGCCAGCAGCGTACAGGGGCGACGGACTGAAGCTTTCTTT. This encodes CASSVQGRRTEAFF.

This clonotype was picked up a small number of times. This chain connects TRBV6-2 or TRBV6-3 to TRBJ2-1; the match to TRBD1 covers 9 bases. CDR1 and CDR2 (germline): MNHEY, SVGEGT. The CDR3 covers 16 residues. Trimming removed 2 bases from V and 7 bases from J; junction bases left unmatched: 9. The CDR3 reads CASSYHTGGAENEQFF. Written as DNA, the CDR3 is TGTGCCAGCAGTTACCACACAGGGGGCGCAGAAAATGAGCAGTTCTTC.

In DNA form, the CDR3 reads TGTGCCAGCACCTTATCTATTACGGACAGGGGTGGTGGGGCCAACGTCCTGACTTTC. This translates into CASTLSITDRGGGANVLTF. The chain has TRBV28 and TRBJ2-6; TRBD1 agrees at 9 bases. CDR1 MDHEN and CDR2 SYDVKM come from the germline V gene. J was trimmed by 3 bases and V by 7 bases; bases with no gene match: 16. The CDR3 totals 19 residues.

This clonotype was recorded at least ten times. V is TRBV5-1 and J is TRBJ2-3; D not certain. CDR1 is SGHRS and CDR2 is YFSETQ in the germline V gene. V was trimmed by 0 bases and J by 1 base, leaving 9 bases between them. The CDR3 is 15 residues long. CDR3 protein: CASSLAPARTDTQYF. CDR3 bases: TGCGCCAGCAGCTTGGCCCCGGCCCGCACAGATACGCAGTATTTT.

This clonotype was recorded many times. This chain joins TRBV6-2 or TRBV6-3 and TRBJ2-7, with 11 nucleotides matching TRBD1. This CDR3 spans 15 amino acids. CDR1 MNHEY and CDR2 SVGEGT come from the germline V gene. V dropped 6 bases and J dropped 3; count of bases not matched to a gene: 7. In nucleotides, the CDR3 is TGTGCCAGCAGGACCGGGACAGGGGGATACTACGAGCAGTACTTC. Its protein is CASRTGTGGYYEQYF.

The chain is built from TRBV10-2 and TRBJ1-1; D ambiguous. The germline V gene encodes CDR1 WSHSY and CDR2 SAAADI. V lost 8 bases and J lost 1, with 14 bases in between. There are 14 residues in the CDR3. CDR3 in amino acids: CASGVGGRNTEAFF. The CDR3 DNA sequence: TGCGCCAGCGGGGTGGGAGGCAGGAACACTGAAGCTTTCTTT.

The rearrangement uses TRBV4-1 and TRBJ1-2; 12 nucleotides agree with TRBD1. Germline V gives CDR1 MGHRA, CDR2 YSYEKL. The CDR3 covers 14 residues. V shed 5 bases, J shed 8 bases, and the junction held 6 bases outside the gene matches. The CDR3 loop is CASSAGTGGDGYTF. For the CDR3, the DNA is TGCGCCAGCAGCGCTGGGACAGGGGGCGACGGCTACACCTTC.

The chain carries TRBV5-1 and TRBJ1-2; D is unclear. CDR3 size: 12 residues. The germline gives CDR1 SGHRS, CDR2 YFSETQ. V was clipped by 6 bases and J by 9 bases, with 15 bases between them. The CDR3 region has the DNA TGCGCCAGCACCGAAACAGAGGGCCGCTACACCTTC. As protein: CASTETEGRYTF.

The chain employs TRBV20-1 and TRBJ2-1; the match to TRBD2 covers 9 bases. The CDR3 is 15 amino acids. The J segment lost 4 bases and the V segment lost 1 base, leaving 5 bases of the junction unmatched. Germline assignment: CDR1 DFQATT and CDR2 SNEGSKA (reference sequence). The CDR3 coding sequence is TGCAGTGCTAGAGGGATGCGGGGGGGTTACAATGAGCAGTTCTTC. This encodes CSARGMRGGYNEQFF.